The present T cell receptor (beta chain) was sequenced within a study of T cell responses to AZD1222 COVID-19 vaccine. Broader study findings: In the spike-specific TCR repertoire, nearly half reportedly target unmutated variant regions.

Details on this clone: Its specificity is unknown.

Germline CDR1 reads MNHEY; CDR2 reads SVGAGI. The CDR3 covers 14 residues. With V trimmed by 7 bases and J by 8 bases, 8 bases remained unmatched. Assay used: immunoSEQ multiplex PCR; TCRdb lists only in-frame clones, some missing. The sample contains over 30,000 clones, just over 85% of which appear only once. The sample consisted of peripheral blood, taken 28 days after the second dose of the MenACWY control vaccine. The receptor comes from an adult who received the MenACWY meningococcal vaccine as a control. The chain is built from TRBV6-5 and TRBJ2-2; TRBD2 agrees at 9 bases. The CDR3: CASNEGLAGGELFF. The CDR3 DNA reads as TGTGCCAGCAACGAGGGGCTAGCGGGAGGGGAGCTGTTTTTT.